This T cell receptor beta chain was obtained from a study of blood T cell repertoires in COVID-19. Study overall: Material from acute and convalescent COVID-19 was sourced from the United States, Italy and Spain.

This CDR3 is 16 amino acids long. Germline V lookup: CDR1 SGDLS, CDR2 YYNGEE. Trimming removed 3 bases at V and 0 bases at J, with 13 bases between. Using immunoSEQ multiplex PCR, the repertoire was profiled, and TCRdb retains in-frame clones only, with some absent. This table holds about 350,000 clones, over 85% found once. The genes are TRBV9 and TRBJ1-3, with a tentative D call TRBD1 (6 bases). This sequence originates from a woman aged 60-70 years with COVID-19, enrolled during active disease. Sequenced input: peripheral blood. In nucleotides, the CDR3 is TGTGCCAGCAGCGCCCAACAGGGTACCTCTGGAAACACCATATATTTT. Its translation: CASSAQQGTSGNTIYF.